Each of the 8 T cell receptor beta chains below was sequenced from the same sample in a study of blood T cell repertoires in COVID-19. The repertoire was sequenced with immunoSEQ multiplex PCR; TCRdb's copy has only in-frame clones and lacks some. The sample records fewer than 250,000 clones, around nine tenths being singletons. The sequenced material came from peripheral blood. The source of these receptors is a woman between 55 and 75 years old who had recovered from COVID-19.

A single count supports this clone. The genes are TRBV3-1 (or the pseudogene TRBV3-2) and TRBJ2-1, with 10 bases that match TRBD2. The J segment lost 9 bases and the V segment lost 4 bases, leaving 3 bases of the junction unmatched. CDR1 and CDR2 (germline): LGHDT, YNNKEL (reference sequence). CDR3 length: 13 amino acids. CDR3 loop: CASSLAGGVEQFF. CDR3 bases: TGTGCCAGCAGCCTAGCGGGGGGCGTTGAGCAGTTCTTC.

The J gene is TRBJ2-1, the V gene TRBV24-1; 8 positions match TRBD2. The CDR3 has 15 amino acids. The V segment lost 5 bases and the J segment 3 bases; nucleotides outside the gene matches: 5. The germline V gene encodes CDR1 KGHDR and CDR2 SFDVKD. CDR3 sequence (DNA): TGTGCCACCAGTGCGGCGGGGGGAAACTACAATGAGCAGTTCTTC. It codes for CATSAAGGNYNEQFF.

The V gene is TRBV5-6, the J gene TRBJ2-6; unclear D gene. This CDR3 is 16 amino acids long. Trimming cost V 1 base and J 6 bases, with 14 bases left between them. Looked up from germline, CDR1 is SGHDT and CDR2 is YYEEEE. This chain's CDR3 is CASSLSPVSLANVLTF. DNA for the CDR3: TGTGCCAGCAGCTTGTCTCCCGTCTCTTTGGCCAACGTCCTGACTTTC.

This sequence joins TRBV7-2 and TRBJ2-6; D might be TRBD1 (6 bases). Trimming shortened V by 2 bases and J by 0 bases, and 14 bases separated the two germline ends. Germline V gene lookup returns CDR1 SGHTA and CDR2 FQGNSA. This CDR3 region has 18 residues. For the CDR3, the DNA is TGTGCCAGCAGCTTAAGGGGGACGTCCGGCTCTGGGGCCAACGTCCTGACTTTC. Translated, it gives CASSLRGTSGSGANVLTF. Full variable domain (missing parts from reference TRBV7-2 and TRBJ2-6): GAGVSQSPSNKVTEKGKDVELRCDPISGHTALYWYRQSLGQGLEFLIYFQGNSAPDKSGLPSDRFSAERTGGSVSTLTIQRTQQEDSAVYLCASSLRGTSGSGANVLTFGAGSRLTVL.

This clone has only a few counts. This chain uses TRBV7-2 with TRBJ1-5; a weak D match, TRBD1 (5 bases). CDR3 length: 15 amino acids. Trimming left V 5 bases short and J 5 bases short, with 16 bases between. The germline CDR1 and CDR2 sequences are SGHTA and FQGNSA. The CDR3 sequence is CASSGSGREDQPQHF. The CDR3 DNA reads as TGTGCCAGCAGCGGGTCAGGGCGCGAGGATCAGCCCCAGCATTTT.

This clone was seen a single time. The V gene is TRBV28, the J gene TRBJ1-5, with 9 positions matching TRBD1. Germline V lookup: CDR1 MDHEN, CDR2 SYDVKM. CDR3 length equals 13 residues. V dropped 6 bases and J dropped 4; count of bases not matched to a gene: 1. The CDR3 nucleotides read TGTGCCAGCAGGGACAGGGGTAATCAGCCCCAGCATTTT. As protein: CASRDRGNQPQHF.

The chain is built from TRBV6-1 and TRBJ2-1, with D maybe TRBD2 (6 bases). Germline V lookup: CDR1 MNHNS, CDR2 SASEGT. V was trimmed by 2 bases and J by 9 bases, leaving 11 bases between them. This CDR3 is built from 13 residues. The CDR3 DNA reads TGTGCCAGCAGTGAATGGGGGGTCGGTGAGCAGTTCTTC. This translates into CASSEWGVGEQFF.

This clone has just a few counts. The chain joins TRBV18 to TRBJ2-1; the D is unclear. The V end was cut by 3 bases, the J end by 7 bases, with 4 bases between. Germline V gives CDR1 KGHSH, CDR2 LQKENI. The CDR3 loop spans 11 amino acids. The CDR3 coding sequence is TGTGCCAGCTCACCGAGAAATGAGCAGTTCTTC. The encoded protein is CASSPRNEQFF.